This T cell receptor (beta chain) is drawn from a study of technical replicates of blood from several donors. Sequenced by immunoSEQ multiplex PCR; TCRdb stores in-frame clones only, minus some. The repertoire consists of roughly 70,000 clones, with approximately 91% occurring once and the leading ten covering around 4.6%. CDR3 length equals 15 residues. V shed 3 bases and J 11 bases; nucleotides not matched to a gene: 8. CDR1 is MNHNS and CDR2 is SASEGT in the germline V gene. The specimen sequenced was PBMCs. The source is a human donor in good health. Some clones in this sample may be carry-over from other donors' samples. The chain has TRBV6-1 and TRBJ2-1; 12 bases line up with TRBD2. The DNA for the CDR3 is TGTGCCAGCAGTGAGGGGGGGCTAGCGGGAGGGAAGCAGTTCTTC. It is translated as CASSEGGLAGGKQFF.